The clone carrying this T cell receptor beta chain was counted between two and nine times. The sample comes from a study of CD8+ T cells in alopecia areata. Treatment described: oral pan-JAK inhibitor, 5-10 mg twice daily. Isolated RNA was reverse transcribed into cDNA used as the sequencing template. The method was immunoSEQ multiplex PCR; TCRdb's version includes in-frame clones alone and lacks a portion of them. Here the sample spans 150,000 to 250,000 clones, 45% to 65% being singletons. Germline CDR1 and CDR2: SNHLY and FYNNEI. This CDR3 is built from 14 residues. Trimming left V 6 bases short and J 3 bases short, with 12 bases between.

This chain links TRBV2 with TRBJ1-5; weak D call: TRBD1 (5 bases). The source material was CD4+ T cells sorted from blood, sampled at week 4, from a patient treated with tofacitinib. The receptor was isolated from a human donor with alopecia areata. The CDR3 coding sequence is TGTGCCAGCAGCAAGGAGGGGCCCAATCAGCCCCAGCATTTT. It specifies CASSKEGPNQPQHF.